These 18 T cell receptor beta chains were sequenced from one sample in a study of regulatory T cells in long-lasting Graves disease. Time point in this sample: newly diagnosed GD, antithyroid drugs for less than 3 months. After RNA was extracted from PBMCs, the TCR library was made from it. Both iRepertoire HTBI primers and Arm-PCR of CDR3 regions were used to build the TCR beta libraries. TCRdb ran MiXCR on the multiplex PCR reads and lists one entry per CDR3 protein. Here the sample spans 500,000 or so distinct CDR3 sequences, about 16% being singletons. These data also formed part of another study, on T cells in Graves' hyperthyroidism and ophthalmopathy.

The sequencing used peripheral blood mononuclear cells (PBMCs), collected at new diagnosis, from a patient treated with antithyroid drugs. The receptors originated from a man in his forties with Graves disease.

This clonotype was found many times. The chain couples TRBV6-5 to TRBJ2-5, with D unclear. Germline loops: CDR1 MNHEY, CDR2 SVGAGI. This CDR3 has 14 amino acids. Trimming took 0 bases from V and 2 from J, leaving 7 bases between them. The CDR3 protein is CASSYSSIQETQYF. CDR3 nucleotide sequence: TGTGCCAGCAGTTACTCAAGCATACAAGAGACCCAGTACTTC.

At least ten counts were recorded for this clonotype. V and J are TRBV27 and TRBJ1-5; a weak D match, TRBD1 (6 bases). Germline V gene lookup returns CDR1 MNHEY and CDR2 SMNVEV (reference sequence). Trimming cost V 2 bases and J 6 bases, with 11 bases left between them. This CDR3 has 14 amino acids. CDR3 protein: CASSLTPGAQPQHF. In DNA form, the CDR3 reads TGTGCCAGCAGTTTAACCCCAGGGGCTCAGCCCCAGCATTTT.

This clonotype was detected many times. The chain has TRBV2 and TRBJ2-1; 8 bases are shared with TRBD2. The CDR3 extends over 20 amino acids. J was trimmed by 7 bases and V by 3 bases; bases with no gene match: 23. Germline lookup yields CDR1 SNHLY and CDR2 FYNNEI. The CDR3 protein is CASSDVRGRRSGSGQNEQFF. CDR3 bases: TGTGCCAGCAGTGATGTCCGGGGGAGACGGAGCGGGAGCGGGCAGAATGAGCAGTTCTTC.

The chain carries TRBV6-2 or TRBV6-3 and TRBJ2-1; possibly TRBD2 for D (5 bases). Germline V gene lookup returns CDR1 MNHEY and CDR2 SVGEGT. This CDR3 comprises 16 residues. V lost 2 bases, J lost 8 bases, and 19 bases lay in between. In DNA, the CDR3 is TGTGCCAGCAGTTACCCTGTTGGACTGCCCTGGCATGAGCAGTTCTTC. Its protein product is CASSYPVGLPWHEQFF.

This clonotype was recorded many times. Here the CDR3 DNA reads TGTGCCAGCAGTTTCACAGGGGGTGTTTCTGCAGAGACCCAGTACTTC. Amino acid sequence: CASSFTGGVSAETQYF. The chain recombines TRBV12-3 or TRBV12-4 with TRBJ2-5; 8 bases map to TRBD1. The J segment lost 4 bases and the V segment lost 3 bases, leaving 10 bases of the junction unmatched. CDR3 length: 16 residues.

This clonotype has more than one count but fewer than ten. The chain couples TRBV20-1 to TRBJ2-7, with 7 bases lining up with TRBD1. Per the germline V gene, CDR1 is DFQATT and CDR2 is SNEGSKA (reference sequence). J gave up 6 bases and V 0 bases, and 2 bases lay outside the gene matches. The CDR3 covers 12 residues. The CDR3 sequence is CSARETGREQYF. Here the CDR3 DNA reads TGCAGTGCTAGAGAGACAGGGCGCGAGCAGTACTTC.

The sample holds many counts of this clonotype. The J gene is TRBJ2-1, the V gene TRBV12-3 or TRBV12-4; D perhaps matches TRBD2 (5 bases). The V gene lost 4 bases and the J gene lost 1 base, with 8 bases spanning the gap. The length of the CDR3 is 14 residues. In DNA form, the CDR3 reads TGTGCCAGCAGTTCGACTAAGTCCTACAATGAGCAGTTCTTC. Its translation: CASSSTKSYNEQFF.

This clonotype occurred a few times. V is TRBV19 and J is TRBJ2-7; D gene unclear. Germline V lookup: CDR1 LNHDA, CDR2 SQIVND (reference sequence). This CDR3 has 13 amino acids. V was cut by 5 bases and J by 4 bases, with 12 bases left in between. The CDR3 nucleotides are TGTGCCAGTAGTCTCCGATTGGGGTACGAGCAGTACTTC. This sequence encodes CASSLRLGYEQYF.

In the case of this clonotype: A clone one base away is much larger, so this may be a read error. The genes are TRBV5-1 and TRBJ1-2, with D uncertain. Germline-derived CDR1 and CDR2 are SGHRS and YFSETQ. The CDR3 runs 15 residues. CDR3 coding DNA: TGCGCCAGCAGCTTGGGACACGTTGATAACTATGGCTACGCCTTC. This gives the protein CASSLGHVDNYGYAF.

At least ten counts were recorded for this clonotype. The chain couples TRBV9 to TRBJ2-5; 8 nucleotides line up with TRBD1. The germline CDR1 and CDR2 sequences are SGDLS and YYNGEE. The CDR3 is 15 residues long. The junction had 5 bases not matched to a gene; V was cut back by 2 bases and J by 2 bases. CDR3 sequence: CASSVYGTGQETQYF. Here the CDR3 DNA reads TGTGCCAGCAGCGTTTATGGGACAGGACAAGAGACCCAGTACTTC.

This clonotype was observed a handful of times. The V call is TRBV5-1, the J call TRBJ2-5, with 10 bases aligning to TRBD2. Germline CDR1 reads SGHRS; CDR2 reads YFSETQ. Germline trimming cut 0 bases from V and 0 bases from J; bases unmatched to any gene: 5. This CDR3 comprises 17 residues. The CDR3 protein is CASSLVVGLADQETQYF. The CDR3 bases are TGCGCCAGCAGCTTGGTCGTTGGACTAGCGGACCAAGAGACCCAGTACTTC.

The chain recombines TRBV28 with TRBJ2-2; 10 bases line up with TRBD1. This CDR3 has 16 residues. The V gene end was trimmed by 1 base and the J gene end by 6 bases; junction bases not matched to a gene: 5. Germline V lookup: CDR1 MDHEN, CDR2 SYDVKM. The CDR3 DNA reads TGTGCCAGCAGTTTATCCGGGACAGGGGATTCCGGGGAGCTGTTTTTT. Its translation: CASSLSGTGDSGELFF.

This clonotype appeared many times. The chain links TRBV28 to TRBJ1-6, with D hard to call. The CDR3 spans 12 residues. V lost 7 bases, J lost 10 bases, and 11 bases lay in between. Germline V gene sequence: CDR1 MDHEN, CDR2 SYDVKM. The CDR3 here is CASTEGVSPLHF. The CDR3 DNA reads TGTGCCAGCACCGAGGGTGTGTCACCCCTCCACTTT.

This clonotype came up many times. The rearrangement joins TRBV6-5 to TRBJ1-1; tentative D call: TRBD1 (5 bases). The germline gives CDR1 MNHEY, CDR2 SVGAGI. The CDR3 length is 15 residues. V dropped 0 bases and J dropped 3 bases, with 11 bases sitting between them. This CDR3 is CASSYSVTVYTEAFF. The CDR3 bases are TGTGCCAGCAGTTACTCCGTGACAGTCTACACTGAAGCTTTCTTT.

This clonotype was recorded a few times. The V and J genes are TRBV30 and TRBJ2-1; the match to TRBD2 covers 15 bases. The ends lost 1 base at V and 5 bases at J; junction bases unmatched: 15. Germline V gene data show CDR1 as GTSNPN and CDR2 as SVGIG (reference sequence). This CDR3 comprises 20 residues. CDR3 region: CAWSARTSGRALTNNNEQFF. DNA of the CDR3: TGTGCCTGGAGTGCTCGGACTAGCGGGAGGGCCTTAACTAATAACAATGAGCAGTTCTTC.

The chain combines TRBV7-8 with TRBJ2-2; maybe TRBD1 (5 bases). V lost 7 bases to trimming and J lost 6 bases, with 12 bases between them. The CDR3 is 13 amino acids. Germline V CDR1 and CDR2: SGHVS, FQNEAQ. The CDR3 is CASTLLGAGELFF. In nucleotides, the CDR3 is TGTGCCAGCACTCTCTTAGGGGCCGGGGAGCTGTTTTTT. Full variable domain (remainder filled in from reference TRBV7-8 and TRBJ2-2): GAGVSQSPRYKVAKRGQDVALRCDPISGHVSLFWYQQALGQGPEFLTYFQNEAQLDKSGLPSDRFFAERPEGSVSTLKIQRTQQEDSAVYLCASTLLGAGELFFGEGSRLTVL.

This clonotype was counted many times. The V gene is TRBV11-1, the J gene TRBJ2-7; D gene ambiguous. V was shortened by 3 bases and J by 0 bases, with 12 bases between the two germline ends. The germline V gene has CDR1 SGHAT and CDR2 FQDESV (reference sequence). The length of the CDR3 is 15 residues. This chain's CDR3 is CASSLFGGSSYEQYF. The DNA for the CDR3 is TGTGCCAGCAGCTTGTTCGGCGGCAGCTCCTACGAGCAGTACTTC.

This clonotype was detected many times. The DNA for the CDR3 is TGTGCCAGCAGCGTAGGTAATAGCCTGAGCGAGGAGCAGTACTTC. It is translated as CASSVGNSLSEEQYF. The rearrangement links TRBV9 to TRBJ2-7; D call uncertain. Trimming cost V 0 bases and J 7 bases, with 17 bases left between them. CDR1 SGDLS and CDR2 YYNGEE come from the germline V gene. CDR3 length equals 15 residues.